A single sample is the source of the 29 T cell receptor beta chains below, sequenced in a study of radiotherapy plus CTLA-4 blockade in lung cancer. Generated by immunoSEQ multiplex PCR, the TCRdb table keeps only in-frame clones and is missing some. The sample lists 42,000 or so clones; roughly 73% were seen once. The input for sequencing was peripheral blood, taken from a patient treated with radiotherapy plus ipilimumab. These receptors came from a human donor with non-small cell lung cancer that progressed on radiotherapy plus ipilimumab.

The V gene is TRBV11-3, the J gene TRBJ2-1; 9 bases map to TRBD2. The CDR3 runs to 17 residues. J lost 0 bases, V lost 4 bases, and 7 bases had no gene match. From germline, CDR1 is SGHNT and CDR2 YENEEA. The CDR3 sequence: CASSSHGTSSSYNEQFF. CDR3 nucleotides: TGTGCCAGCAGCTCCCATGGGACTAGCAGCTCCTACAATGAGCAGTTCTTC.

The chain has TRBV18 and TRBJ2-7; D call uncertain. The CDR3 length is 16 residues. Deletions cut 3 bases from V and 0 bases from J, with 15 bases between. Germline V gene lookup returns CDR1 KGHSH and CDR2 LQKENI. In DNA form, the CDR3 reads TGTGCCAGCTCACCTCCGAGAACAGTCTACTCCTACGAGCAGTACTTC. Amino acids: CASSPPRTVYSYEQYF. The variable domain in full, with the rest retrieved from reference TRBV18 and TRBJ2-7, is NAGVMQNPRHLVRRRGQEARLRCSPMKGHSHVYWYRQLPEEGLKFMVYLQKENIIDESGMPKERFSAEFPKEGPSILRIQQVVRGDSAAYFCASSPPRTVYSYEQYFGPGTRLTVT.

This clone was observed a handful of times. The J gene is TRBJ2-7, the V gene TRBV6-1, with 9 bases matching TRBD1. Trimming took 3 bases from V and 12 from J; bases not matched to a gene: 12. Germline V lookup: CDR1 MNHNS, CDR2 SASEGT. The CDR3 is 14 amino acids. CDR3 residues: CASSETGGGTKGYF. CDR3 nucleotide sequence: TGTGCCAGCAGTGAGACAGGGGGGGGTACGAAGGGGTACTTC.

CDR3 nucleotide sequence: TGCGCCAGCAGCCAAAGTCTAGCGGACACAGATACGCAGTATTTT. Its protein product is CASSQSLADTDTQYF. This chain connects TRBV4-1 to TRBJ2-3; 7 positions agree with TRBD2. The CDR3 sequence is 15 residues long. Germline V gene lookup returns CDR1 MGHRA and CDR2 YSYEKL. Trimming removed 2 bases from V and 2 bases from J; junction bases left unmatched: 4.

The chain carries TRBV25-1 and TRBJ2-1, with TRBD1 matching 8 bases. Germline V gene data show CDR1 as MGHDK and CDR2 as SYGVNS. The CDR3 loop spans 13 amino acids. V gave up 6 bases and J gave up 6 bases; unmatched junction bases: 4. The CDR3 nucleotides read TGTGCCAGCAGCGGACAGGGTATCAATGAGCAGTTCTTC. Amino acid sequence: CASSGQGINEQFF.

A few counts support this clone. V usage is TRBV5-1 and J usage is TRBJ1-1; D is unresolved. From germline, CDR1 is SGHRS and CDR2 YFSETQ. This CDR3 has 12 residues. With 0 bases removed from V and 11 bases from J, the gap between germline ends came to 11 bases. The CDR3 DNA follows: TGCGCCAGCAGCTTGGGAGGCGATTGGGCTTTCTTT. It specifies CASSLGGDWAFF.

This clone showed up just once. The chain employs TRBV6-5 and TRBJ2-2, with D possibly TRBD1 on 6 matching bases. The CDR3 totals 15 residues. Trimming left V 2 bases short and J 5 bases short, with 12 bases between. The germline V gene encodes CDR1 MNHEY and CDR2 SVGAGI. The CDR3 region has the DNA TGTGCCAGCAGTTACACACAGGGACCTACCGGGGAGCTGTTTTTT. It translates to CASSYTQGPTGELFF.

This clone came up a few times. The CDR3 bases are TGTGCCAGCAGCGAGGGGCAGACTCTTAATAATTCACCCCTCCACTTT. Encoded protein: CASSEGQTLNNSPLHF. V is TRBV9 and J is TRBJ1-6; weak D call: TRBD1 (5 bases). The CDR3 extends over 16 amino acids. The V and J ends lost 3 bases and 5 bases respectively, with 15 bases between them. Germline lookup yields CDR1 SGDLS and CDR2 YYNGEE.

The chain is built from TRBV7-3 and TRBJ2-1, with a possible D match to TRBD1 (6 bases). The CDR3 extends over 16 amino acids. Trimming left V 0 bases short and J 5 bases short, with 14 bases between. CDR1 is SGHTA, CDR2 FQGTGA, per germline. This CDR3 reads CASSLTQGTPHNEQFF. As DNA, the CDR3 is TGTGCCAGCAGCTTAACGCAGGGGACCCCACACAATGAGCAGTTCTTC. The full variable domain, its missing parts supplied by reference TRBV7-3 and TRBJ2-1, is GAGVSQTPSNKVTEKGKYVELRCDPISGHTALYWYRQSLGQGPEFLIYFQGTGAADDSGLPNDRFFAVRPEGSVSTLKIQRTERGDSAVYLCASSLTQGTPHNEQFFGPGTRLTVL.

The V and J genes are TRBV7-2 and TRBJ2-1; 8 bases are shared with TRBD2. This CDR3 spans 18 amino acids. J gave up 5 bases and V 2 bases, and 14 bases lay outside the gene matches. From germline, CDR1 is SGHTA and CDR2 FQGNSA. CDR3 region: CASSLTGTRAALHNEQFF. The CDR3 DNA is TGTGCCAGCAGCTTAACGGGGACTAGGGCCGCCCTGCACAATGAGCAGTTCTTC.

The gene calls are TRBV5-1 and TRBJ1-3; D ambiguous. The germline V gene encodes CDR1 SGHRS and CDR2 YFSETQ. Trimming removed 4 bases from V and 0 bases from J, with 11 bases in between. This CDR3 has 15 residues. DNA of the CDR3: TGCGCCAGCAGCACTGACGGGAGCTCTGGAAACACCATATATTTT. The encoded protein is CASSTDGSSGNTIYF.

The chain recombines TRBV2 with TRBJ1-2; 9 bases align to TRBD1. V dropped 6 bases and J dropped 4; count of bases not matched to a gene: 3. Germline CDR1 and CDR2: SNHLY and FYNNEI. The CDR3 runs 13 residues. CDR3 sequence reads: CASSKDRGYGYTF. The CDR3 DNA reads TGTGCCAGCAGCAAGGACAGGGGCTATGGCTACACCTTC.

V usage is TRBV9 and J usage is TRBJ2-3; 11 nucleotides match TRBD2. The trim removed 3 bases at V and 4 bases at J, leaving 7 bases unmatched. CDR1 and CDR2 (germline): SGDLS, YYNGEE. CDR3 length: 16 residues. In nucleotides, the CDR3 is TGTGCCAGCAGCGCTACTAGCGGGGGACACCCAGATACGCAGTATTTT. As protein: CASSATSGGHPDTQYF.

The chain uses TRBV15 and TRBJ2-3, with 10 bases that match TRBD1. The V segment lost 6 bases and the J segment 6 bases; nucleotides outside the gene matches: 6. The CDR3 length is 14 residues. The V gene's germline CDR1 is LNHNV and CDR2 YYDKDF (reference sequence). The CDR3 nucleotides are TGTGCCACCAGAAGACAGGGGGCGTTTGATACGCAGTATTTT. Protein: CATRRQGAFDTQYF.

The V call is TRBV4-1, the J call TRBJ1-1; D ambiguous. This CDR3 is 13 amino acids long. CDR1 and CDR2 from the germline V gene are MGHRA and YSYEKL. The V gene lost 5 bases and the J gene lost 1 base, with 8 bases spanning the gap. The CDR3 nucleotides read TGCGCCAGCAGCAGAACTCAGAACACTGAAGCTTTCTTT. As protein: CASSRTQNTEAFF.

The genes are TRBV7-2 and TRBJ2-3; the match to TRBD2 covers 8 bases. This CDR3 is 15 amino acids long. Trimming took 2 bases from V and 2 from J; bases not matched to a gene: 3. Looked up from germline, CDR1 is SGHTA and CDR2 is FQGNSA. For the CDR3, the DNA is TGTGCCAGCAGCTTAAGGCGGGGGGCCACAGATACGCAGTATTTT. Translating gives CASSLRRGATDTQYF.

The chain joins TRBV9 to TRBJ2-5; 7 nucleotides align to TRBD2. The CDR3 length is 17 residues. V shed 1 base and J 3 bases; nucleotides not matched to a gene: 12. CDR1 and CDR2 from the germline V gene are SGDLS and YYNGEE. For the CDR3, the DNA is TGTGCCAGCAGCGTAAAGGGTGGGAGGGGCCCCGAAGAGACCCAGTACTTC. Translating it yields CASSVKGGRGPEETQYF.

The chain couples TRBV7-9 to TRBJ2-3; 7 nucleotides align to TRBD2. Germline trimming cut 5 bases from V and 5 bases from J; bases unmatched to any gene: 16. The CDR3 runs 17 residues. Per germline, CDR1 SEHNR and CDR2 FQNEAQ (reference sequence). The CDR3 spells CASSRSLGGRTLDTQYF. In nucleotides, the CDR3 is TGTGCCAGCAGCCGCAGTTTGGGCGGGAGAACCCTAGATACGCAGTATTTT. Full variable domain (remainder filled in from reference TRBV7-9 and TRBJ2-3): DTGVSQNPRHKITKRGQNVTFRCDPISEHNRLYWYRQTLGQGPEFLTYFQNEAQLEKSRLLSDRFSAERPKGSFSTLEIQRTEQGDSAMYLCASSRSLGGRTLDTQYFGPGTRLTVL.

The rearrangement links TRBV28 to TRBJ1-6; TRBD1 matches 10 bases. CDR1 and CDR2 (germline): MDHEN, SYDVKM. J lost 10 bases, V lost 6 bases, and 3 bases had no gene match. The CDR3 consists of 13 residues. This CDR3 is CASRTGGGSPLHF. Written as DNA, the CDR3 is TGTGCCAGCAGGACAGGGGGCGGGTCACCCCTCCACTTT.

The rearrangement links TRBV4-1 to TRBJ2-3, with D maybe TRBD2 (7 bases). Per the germline V gene, CDR1 is MGHRA and CDR2 is YSYEKL. The germline V and J ends were trimmed by 4 bases and 8 bases, with 25 bases remaining between them. CDR3 length equals 17 residues. The CDR3 sequence is CASSPYSKRGGAGTQYF. As DNA, the CDR3 is TGCGCCAGCAGCCCCTATTCAAAGCGAGGGGGGGCGGGTACGCAGTATTTT.

The CDR3 nucleotides are TGTGCCAGCTTCCCCCCTACTAGCGGGGGTTTCGCAAATACGCAGTATTTT. Amino acids: CASFPPTSGGFANTQYF. The gene calls are TRBV2 and TRBJ2-3; 11 bases align to TRBD2. The CDR3 is 17 amino acids. Unmatched junction bases numbered 17, after V lost 8 bases and J lost 7 bases. Germline-derived CDR1 and CDR2 are SNHLY and FYNNEI.

The gene calls are TRBV7-8 and TRBJ2-1; weak D call: TRBD2 (7 bases). CDR1 SGHVS and CDR2 FQNEAQ come from the germline V gene. With 2 bases removed from V and 9 bases from J, the gap between germline ends came to 23 bases. This CDR3 is built from 17 residues. Here the CDR3 reads CASSLRGAAGAYGEQFF. In DNA form, the CDR3 reads TGTGCCAGCAGCTTAAGGGGGGCGGCGGGGGCGTATGGTGAGCAGTTCTTC.

The chain has TRBV10-3 and TRBJ1-1; 9 bases align to TRBD1. Germline V gives CDR1 ENHRY, CDR2 SYGVKD. This CDR3 region has 14 residues. V was clipped by 6 bases and J by 7 bases; unmatched bases: 9. In DNA form, the CDR3 reads TGTGCCATCAGCCGAGGACAGGGGATAAATGAAGCTTTCTTT. Its protein product is CAISRGQGINEAFF.

The J gene is TRBJ2-1, the V gene TRBV6-5, with D possibly TRBD1 on 5 matching bases. The CDR3 runs 13 residues. V was pared by 5 bases and J by 6 bases, with 11 bases between. Germline CDR1 reads MNHEY; CDR2 reads SVGAGI. The CDR3 loop reads CASSAPGFNEQFF. The DNA of the CDR3 is TGTGCCAGCAGTGCCCCAGGGTTCAATGAGCAGTTCTTC.

This chain connects TRBV6-6 to TRBJ2-1, with 10 bases lining up with TRBD1. The germline V gene has CDR1 MNHNY and CDR2 SVGAGI (reference sequence). The length of the CDR3 is 15 residues. J lost 3 bases, V lost 5 bases, and 4 bases had no gene match. CDR3 DNA: TGTGCCAGCAGTGACAGGGGGCAAAACTACAATGAGCAGTTCTTC. Translation gives CASSDRGQNYNEQFF.

The chain couples TRBV19 to TRBJ1-5; a weak D match, TRBD1 (5 bases). The CDR3 spans 15 residues. Looked up from germline, CDR1 is LNHDA and CDR2 is SQIVND (reference sequence). V dropped 1 base and J dropped 5 bases, with 12 bases sitting between them. The CDR3, as DNA: TGTGCCAGTAGTATAGTGTGGCAGGGTTATCAGCCCCAGCATTTT. This gives the protein CASSIVWQGYQPQHF.

The V and J genes are TRBV29-1 and TRBJ2-1; TRBD2 matches 7 bases. Trimming removed 4 bases from V and 4 bases from J; junction bases left unmatched: 13. The germline gives CDR1 SQVTM, CDR2 ANQGSEA. The CDR3 extends over 16 amino acids. The CDR3 DNA sequence: TGCAGCGTTGGAAGGGCTAGCGGCTGGGTATACAATGAGCAGTTCTTC. Encoded protein: CSVGRASGWVYNEQFF.

The CDR3 loop is CASSFSLTQNTGELFF. CDR3 nucleotide sequence: TGTGCCAGCAGCTTTTCACTTACTCAGAACACCGGGGAGCTGTTTTTT. This chain joins TRBV7-6 and TRBJ2-2; D gene unclear. Germline V gene sequence: CDR1 SGHVS, CDR2 FNYEAQ. The CDR3 is 16 residues long. The germline V and J ends were trimmed by 3 bases and 1 base, with 12 bases remaining between them.

V usage is TRBV11-3 and J usage is TRBJ2-7; a possible D gene is TRBD2 (5 bases). CDR3 length equals 14 residues. Trimming shortened V by 5 bases and J by 6 bases, and 17 bases separated the two germline ends. CDR1 is SGHNT and CDR2 is YENEEA in the germline V gene. The CDR3 is CASSVTRGSSEQYF. The CDR3 nucleotides read TGTGCCAGCAGCGTCACTCGGGGTTCCAGCGAGCAGTACTTC. Using reference TRBV11-3 and TRBJ2-7 for the parts outside the CDR3, the full variable domain is EAGVVQSPRYKIIEKKQPVAFWCNPISGHNTLYWYLQNLGQGPELLIRYENEEAVDDSQLPKDRFSAERLKGVDSTLKIQPAELGDSAVYLCASSVTRGSSEQYFGPGTRLTVT.